This paragraph reports one TCR beta chain. The CDR3 has 17 amino acids. The germline gives CDR1 KGHDR, CDR2 SFDVKD. J gave up 8 bases and V 2 bases, and 9 bases lay outside the gene matches. The data were obtained in a study of blood T cell repertoires in COVID-19. Across the study: Material from acute and convalescent COVID-19 was sourced from the United States, Italy and Spain.

As processed by the authors: Amplification with reference gene primers provided the estimates of nucleated cell counts. TCRdb keeps only in-frame clones here, not all; method: immunoSEQ multiplex PCR. V and J calls and clone size are given by that table; D and trimming were obtained from the DNA. Here the sample spans tens of thousands of clones, 82% being singletons. The TCR comes from a woman aged 55 to 70 with acute or convalescent COVID-19. Sequencing was carried out using peripheral blood. The chain has TRBV24-1 and TRBJ2-1; 12 nucleotides align to TRBD2. The CDR3 DNA sequence: TGTGCCACCAGTGATTCCAGTCTAGCGGGGGGGCCCTATGAGCAGTTCTTC. Amino acids: CATSDSSLAGGPYEQFF.